Below are 3 T cell receptor beta chains sequenced from a single sample in a study of blood T cell repertoires in COVID-19. Clones were sequenced by immunoSEQ multiplex PCR, and TCRdb holds only the in-frame ones, with some missing. The sample includes tens of thousands of clones, roughly 90% of them seen just once. The sequenced material came from peripheral blood. These receptors were obtained from a woman between 40 and 50 years old with active or convalescent COVID-19.

This chain joins TRBV3-1 (or the pseudogene TRBV3-2) and TRBJ2-1, with 9 bases matching TRBD1. Per the germline V gene, CDR1 is LGHDT and CDR2 is YNNKEL (reference sequence). The CDR3 has 17 residues. Trimming took 4 bases from V and 6 from J; bases not matched to a gene: 13. CDR3 in amino acids: CASSRLAGTGYANEQFF. The CDR3, as DNA: TGTGCCAGCAGCCGATTGGCCGGGACAGGGTACGCCAATGAGCAGTTCTTC.

V is TRBV7-9 and J is TRBJ1-2; D remains unclear. The CDR3 has 14 amino acids. Germline loops: CDR1 SEHNR, CDR2 FQNEAQ (reference sequence). V lost 3 bases and J lost 6, with 14 bases in between. The CDR3 protein is CASSLPQKKNGYTF. The CDR3 DNA follows: TGTGCCAGCAGCTTGCCTCAGAAAAAGAATGGCTACACCTTC.

The chain combines TRBV9 with TRBJ1-2; the D gene is possibly TRBD1 (5 bases). V lost 0 bases to trimming and J lost 8 bases, with 11 bases between them. The germline CDR1 and CDR2 sequences are SGDLS and YYNGEE. The CDR3 runs to 13 residues. CDR3 sequence: CASSVVQGWGYTF. CDR3 DNA sequence: TGTGCCAGCAGCGTAGTTCAGGGATGGGGCTACACCTTC.